The next 13 T cell receptor beta chains were all read from a single sample in a study of T cells after yellow fever vaccination. TCRdb re-called the 5' RACE reads through MiXCR, storing one row per CDR3 protein. The data contain just under 600,000 distinct CDR3 sequences, less than 15% of them singletons. Here the sequenced sample was PBMCs, taken on the day of the yellow fever booster vaccination. These receptor sequences come from a man aged 25-45 years who received the YFV17D yellow fever vaccine.

This clonotype occurred many times. V and J are TRBV7-9 and TRBJ2-7; the D is unclear. CDR1 and CDR2 (germline): SEHNR, FQNEAQ (reference sequence). The CDR3 length is 14 residues. Trimming left V 3 bases short and J 0 bases short, with 9 bases between. In nucleotides, the CDR3 is TGTGCCAGCAGCTTCGACAAGAGCTCCTACGAGCAGTACTTC. It specifies CASSFDKSSYEQYF.

The J gene is TRBJ2-1, the V gene TRBV11-1; 7 positions match TRBD2. CDR1 and CDR2 (germline): SGHAT, FQDESV (reference sequence). V trimming: 4 bases; J trimming: 3 bases; junction bases outside the gene matches: 18. This CDR3 contains 19 residues. The CDR3 region has the DNA TGTGCCAGCAGCTCGAACCGTGGGGGGGGAGGCGGAGGCTACAATGAGCAGTTCTTC. Amino acids: CASSSNRGGGGGGYNEQFF.

The V gene is TRBV5-4, the J gene TRBJ2-5, with D possibly matching TRBD2 (5 bases). CDR3 size: 14 residues. CDR1 is SGHNT and CDR2 is YYREEE in the germline V gene (reference sequence). V lost 4 bases and J 5 bases, leaving 15 bases between the germline ends. Here the CDR3 reads CASSPDQTGETQYF. The CDR3 nucleotides are TGTGCCAGCAGCCCCGACCAAACGGGGGAGACCCAGTACTTC.

This clonotype was counted only a few times. The chain links TRBV15 to TRBJ2-1, with 9 bases that match TRBD1. The germline V gene encodes CDR1 LNHNV and CDR2 YYDKDF (reference sequence). There are 16 residues in the CDR3. Losses at the gene ends were 1 base for V and 5 bases for J; bases not matched to a gene: 6. The CDR3: CATSRVQGQGNNEQFF. CDR3 in DNA: TGTGCCACCAGCAGAGTTCAGGGACAGGGTAACAATGAGCAGTTCTTC.

This chain links TRBV24-1 with TRBJ2-3, with a tentative D call TRBD2 (6 bases). Trimming pared 7 bases from V and 6 bases from J, leaving 16 bases between. This CDR3 is 14 amino acids long. The V gene's germline CDR1 is KGHDR and CDR2 SFDVKD. The CDR3, as DNA: TGTGCCACCAGCTCCCTGGAGGGAGCCGATACGCAGTATTTT. Translated: CATSSLEGADTQYF.

This clonotype has more than one count but fewer than ten. V and J are TRBV28 and TRBJ2-5; 8 bases map to TRBD1. V gave up 4 bases and J gave up 6 bases; unmatched junction bases: 10. Germline V gives CDR1 MDHEN, CDR2 SYDVKM. The CDR3 is 15 residues long. The DNA for the CDR3 is TGTGCCAGCAGTTCCCACAGGGGGGAGGAGCAGACCCAGTACTTC. Translated: CASSSHRGEEQTQYF.

The J gene is TRBJ1-5, the V gene TRBV7-9; tentative D call: TRBD1 (6 bases). The CDR3 totals 17 residues. V was pared by 0 bases and J by 5 bases, with 17 bases between. Germline V CDR1 and CDR2: SEHNR, FQNEAQ (reference sequence). The DNA for the CDR3 is TGTGCCAGCAGCTTAGCGAAAGATTCGGGGGCTCATCAGCCCCAGCATTTT. This encodes CASSLAKDSGAHQPQHF.

The rearrangement uses TRBV6-1 and TRBJ2-7; 8 nucleotides align to TRBD1. V lost 5 bases to trimming and J lost 5 bases; unmatched junction nucleotides: 8. The CDR3 extends over 14 amino acids. CDR1 MNHNS and CDR2 SASEGT come from the germline V gene. Here the CDR3 DNA reads TGTGCCAGCAGTCGCTGGACAGGGATAGACGAGCAGTACTTC. The encoded protein is CASSRWTGIDEQYF.

This clonotype was observed a few times. The chain is built from TRBV9 and TRBJ2-5; 7 bases line up with TRBD1. The CDR3 covers 15 residues. With V trimmed by 4 bases and J by 4 bases, 10 bases remained unmatched. Germline CDR1 SGDLS, CDR2 YYNGEE. The CDR3 is CASSPRDRLLETQYF. CDR3 sequence (DNA): TGTGCCAGCAGCCCCCGGGACAGATTATTAGAGACCCAGTACTTC.

The chain recombines TRBV11-2 with TRBJ2-2, with 10 bases matching TRBD2. Trimming removed 3 bases from V and 6 bases from J; junction bases left unmatched: 4. From germline, CDR1 is SGHAT and CDR2 FQNNGV. There are 15 residues in the CDR3. CDR3 sequence reads: CASSFLAGVAGELFF. CDR3 nucleotides: TGTGCCAGCAGCTTCCTAGCGGGAGTAGCCGGGGAGCTGTTTTTT.

The V call is TRBV3-1, the J call TRBJ2-1; the match to TRBD2 covers 8 bases. Germline CDR1 LGHDT, CDR2 YNNKEL (reference sequence). The CDR3 spans 14 residues. The V gene end was trimmed by 0 bases and the J gene end by 9 bases; junction bases not matched to a gene: 4. Here the CDR3 reads CASSQDGGRSEQFF. CDR3 in DNA: TGTGCCAGCAGCCAAGATGGCGGGAGGTCTGAGCAGTTCTTC.

The sample holds a few counts of this clonotype. The J gene is TRBJ1-2, the V gene TRBV9; a weak D match, TRBD1 (5 bases). The CDR3 has 15 amino acids. Germline CDR1 reads SGDLS; CDR2 reads YYNGEE. Trimming took off 3 bases at V and 4 bases at J, with 16 bases between the two ends. CDR3 nucleotide sequence: TGTGCCAGCAGCGCCGGGGACTCCAGTCCCTATGGCTACACCTTC. Translation: CASSAGDSSPYGYTF.

The chain has TRBV6-1 and TRBJ2-7; the D gene could be TRBD1 or TRBD2 (5 bases each). The length of the CDR3 is 17 residues. V lost 7 bases and J lost 6, with 28 bases in between. Per the germline V gene, CDR1 is MNHNS and CDR2 is SASEGT. The DNA of the CDR3 is TGTGCCAGCACTACTTTACGATCCCGGGACGGGCACGTCGAGCAGTACTTC. Residues: CASTTLRSRDGHVEQYF.